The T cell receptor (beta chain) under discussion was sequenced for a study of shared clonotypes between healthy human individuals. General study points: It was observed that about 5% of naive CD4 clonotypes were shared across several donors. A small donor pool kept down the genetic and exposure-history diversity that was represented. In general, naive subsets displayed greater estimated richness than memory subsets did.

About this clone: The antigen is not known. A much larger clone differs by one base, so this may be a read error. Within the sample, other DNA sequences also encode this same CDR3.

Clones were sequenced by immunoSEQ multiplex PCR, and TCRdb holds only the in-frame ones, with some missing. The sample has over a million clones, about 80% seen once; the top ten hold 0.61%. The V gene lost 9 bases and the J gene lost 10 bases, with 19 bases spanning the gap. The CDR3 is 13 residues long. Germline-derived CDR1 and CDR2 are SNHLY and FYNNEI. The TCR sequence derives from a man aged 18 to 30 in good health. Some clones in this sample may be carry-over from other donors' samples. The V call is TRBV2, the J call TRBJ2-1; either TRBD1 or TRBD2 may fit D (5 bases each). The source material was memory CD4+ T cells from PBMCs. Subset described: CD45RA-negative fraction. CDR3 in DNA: TGTGCCAGACTACTAGGGGCGGGCAACGAGCAGTTCTTC. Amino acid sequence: CARLLGAGNEQFF. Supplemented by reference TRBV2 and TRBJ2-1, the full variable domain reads EPEVTQTPSHQVTQMGQEVILRCVPISNHLYFYWYRQILGQKVEFLVSFYNNEISEKSEIFDDQFSVERPDGSNFTLKIRSTKLEDSAMYFCARLLGAGNEQFFGPGTRLTVL.